This T cell receptor beta chain was identified during a study of CD8+CD57+ T cells in acquired aplastic anemia. The CDR3 has 15 amino acids. Germline V gives CDR1 SGHTA, CDR2 FQGTGA. The V gene end was trimmed by 9 bases and the J gene end by 2 bases; junction bases not matched to a gene: 11. Genomic DNA, serving as template, underwent TCR beta VDJ and CDR3 profiling. TCRdb analysed the reads with MiXCR anew, one entry per CDR3 protein. Counted here are about 470,000 distinct CDR3 sequences, about a third occurring once; the ten biggest clones make up less than 1%. Patients who underwent sequencing had shown CD8+CD57+ cell expansion by flow cytometry. Of note for this clonotype: A much larger clone lies one base from this, so it may be a read error.

The chain uses TRBV7-3 and TRBJ2-5, with TRBD2 matching over 8 bases. The sequencing sample was made of sorted CD4+, CD8+, or CD8+CD57+ T cells (not recorded which) from PBMCs. This sequence was found in a human donor with aplastic anemia. This CDR3 is CASSIGAGEQETQYF. CDR3 in DNA: TGTGCCAGTAGTATCGGAGCGGGGGAACAAGAGACCCAGTACTTC. Supplemented by reference TRBV7-3 and TRBJ2-5, the full variable domain reads GAGVSQTPSNKVTEKGKYVELRCDPISGHTALYWYRQSLGQGPEFLIYFQGTGAADDSGLPNDRFFAVRPEGSVSTLKIQRTERGDSAVYLCASSIGAGEQETQYFGPGTRLLVL.